This is a list of T cell receptor beta chains from one sample in a study of cytomegalovirus exposure and HLA in healthy donors. Profiled with immunoSEQ multiplex PCR; TCRdb holds only in-frame clones, not every one. This sample's table reports 100,000 to 150,000 clones. The material sequenced was PBMCs. Receptors were obtained from a woman aged 40 to 50 in good health and CMV-seropositive. The CDR3 runs from the conserved cysteine through the conserved F or W. A D gene is named only where the DNA matches it firmly.

CATSRDRVGLEQFF	TGTGCCACCAGCAGAGATCGTGTGGGACTAGAGCAGTTCTTC	TRBV15	TRBJ2-1	TRBD2	14
CASSEWGQGVYEQFF	TGTGCCAGCAGTGAATGGGGACAGGGGGTCTATGAGCAGTTCTTC	TRBV2	TRBJ2-1	TRBD1	15
CASSLAGQGNTDTQYF	TGTGCCAGCAGCTTAGCGGGACAGGGGAACACAGATACGCAGTATTTT	TRBV11-2	TRBJ2-3	TRBD1	16
CASSPPSSDEAFF	TGTGCCAGCAGCCCTCCCAGCAGCGATGAAGCTTTCTTT	TRBV13	TRBJ1-1	NA	13
CASSEQGNYGYTF	TGTGCCAGTAGTGAACAGGGGAACTATGGCTACACCTTC	TRBV19	TRBJ1-2	TRBD1	13
CASSEGLIGVGEQYF	TGTGCCAGCAGTGAGGGACTCATTGGGGTAGGCGAGCAGTACTTC	TRBV5-6	TRBJ2-7	NA	15
CASSLYTELVSDTQYF	TGTGCCAGCAGTTTATATACGGAGTTGGTCTCAGATACGCAGTATTTT	TRBV28	TRBJ2-3	NA	16
CASKGDQPQHF	TGTGCCAGCAAAGGGGATCAGCCCCAGCATTTT	TRBV28	TRBJ1-5	NA	11
CATSRDFQSSGRETQYF	TGTGCCACCAGCAGAGATTTCCAAAGTAGCGGGAGGGAGACCCAGTACTTC	TRBV15	TRBJ2-5	TRBD2	17
CASSVGERDTEAFF	TGTGCCAGCAGCGTAGGGGAGAGGGACACTGAAGCTTTCTTT	TRBV9	TRBJ1-1	NA	14
CASSLGPGTGERRYF	TGCGCCAGCAGCTTGGGTCCCGGGACAGGCGAACGTCGGTACTTC	TRBV5-1	TRBJ2-7	TRBD1	15
CASSFPGPSGNTIYF	TGTGCCAGCAGCTTCCCAGGGCCCTCTGGAAACACCATATATTTT	TRBV5-4	TRBJ1-3	NA	15
CASSYRGQQPQHF	TGTGCCAGCAGTTACAGGGGACAGCAGCCCCAGCATTTT	TRBV21-1	TRBJ1-5	NA	13
CASSRPAGPNYGYTF	TGTGCCAGCAGCCGTCCGGCGGGGCCAAACTATGGCTACACCTTC	TRBV28	TRBJ1-2	NA	15
CASSLTGTGLSETQYF	TGTGCCAGCAGCTTGACAGGGACAGGGCTATCAGAGACCCAGTACTTC	TRBV5-8	TRBJ2-5	TRBD1	16
CATLADGRQNTGELFF	TGTGCTACTCTCGCCGACGGGAGACAAAACACCGGGGAGCTGTTTTTT	TRBV2	TRBJ2-2	NA	16
CSAQDASKGETQYF	TGCAGCGCTCAGGACGCTTCTAAGGGGGAGACCCAGTACTTC	TRBV29-1	TRBJ2-5	NA	14
CASSKEAGASEAFF	TGTGCCAGCAGCAAAGAGGCGGGGGCCTCTGAAGCTTTCTTT	TRBV21-1	TRBJ1-1	NA	14
CAWSSGRGADNEQFF	TGTGCCTGGAGCTCCGGGCGGGGGGCCGACAATGAGCAGTTCTTC	TRBV30	TRBJ2-1	TRBD2	15
CASSAPSQGGNYGYTF	TGTGCCAGCAGCGCCCCTTCACAGGGGGGTAACTATGGCTACACCTTC	TRBV7-2	TRBJ1-2	TRBD1	16
CASSHHRDRSNEQFF	TGTGCCAGCAGCCATCATCGTGACAGGAGTAATGAGCAGTTCTTC	TRBV5-8	TRBJ2-1	NA	15
CASSLESGPSDTQYF	TGCGCCAGCAGCTTGGAGTCAGGGCCCTCAGATACGCAGTATTTT	TRBV5-1	TRBJ2-3	NA	15
CASSQDGQGNYEQYF	TGCGCCAGCAGCCAAGACGGACAGGGTAACTACGAGCAGTACTTC	TRBV4-1	TRBJ2-7	TRBD1	15
CASSLLPAGGHNEQFF	TGTGCCAGCAGTTTATTACCAGCGGGAGGGCACAATGAGCAGTTCTTC	TRBV27	TRBJ2-1	TRBD2	16
CASSSRDRGYEQYF	TGTGCCAGCAGTTCACGGGACAGGGGTTACGAGCAGTACTTC	TRBV27	TRBJ2-7	TRBD1	14
CAWSEGGRGSPLHF	TGTGCCTGGAGTGAGGGGGGGAGGGGATCACCCCTCCACTTT	TRBV30	TRBJ1-6	NA	14
CAWSGLDNEQFF	TGTGCCTGGAGTGGACTTGACAATGAGCAGTTCTTC	TRBV30	TRBJ2-1	NA	12
CASSFPSGSVYEQYF	TGTGCCAGCAGTTTCCCCAGCGGGAGCGTGTACGAGCAGTACTTC	TRBV28	TRBJ2-7	TRBD2	15
CASSRDRVSGNTIYF	TGTGCCAGCAGCCGCGACAGGGTCTCTGGAAACACCATATATTTT	TRBV7-2	TRBJ1-3	TRBD1	15
CASSLAASGSDTQYF	TGCGCCAGCAGCTTGGCGGCTAGCGGGAGCGATACGCAGTATTTT	TRBV5-1	TRBJ2-3	TRBD2	15
CASSENGLPYEQYF	TGCGCCAGCAGTGAGAATGGCCTTCCCTACGAGCAGTACTTC	TRBV10-1	TRBJ2-7	NA	14
CASSPRQADTQYF	TGTGCCAGCAGCCCCAGACAAGCAGATACGCAGTATTTT	TRBV7-3	TRBJ2-3	NA	13
CASSWGDTIYF	TGTGCCAGCAGCTGGGGAGACACCATATATTTT	TRBV5-4	TRBJ1-3	NA	11
CASSEGGTSAFTDTQYF	TGCGCCAGCAGTGAAGGGGGGACTAGCGCTTTCACAGATACGCAGTATTTT	TRBV10-1	TRBJ2-3	TRBD2	17
CASSVVAGQGMNTEAFF	TGTGCCAGCAGCGTCGTAGCGGGACAGGGAATGAACACTGAAGCTTTCTTT	TRBV9	TRBJ1-1	TRBD1	17
CASSLHRQGGWYQPQHF	TGTGCCAGCAGTCTCCATCGACAGGGAGGTTGGTATCAGCCCCAGCATTTT	TRBV28	TRBJ1-5	TRBD1	17
CASSSAANYGYTF	TGTGCCAGCAGCTCCGCGGCTAACTATGGCTACACCTTC	TRBV9	TRBJ1-2	NA	13
CASRQQGENQPQHF	TGTGCCAGCAGACAACAGGGAGAAAATCAGCCCCAGCATTTT	TRBV7-9	TRBJ1-5	NA	14
CASSLSGPRESVF	TGCGCCAGCAGCCTATCGGGACCGCGGGAGTCGGTCTTC	TRBV10-2	TRBJ2-1	TRBD2	13
CASSLFLAGTANTGELFF	TGTGCCAGCAGCTTATTTCTAGCGGGGACGGCGAACACCGGGGAGCTGTTTTTT	TRBV7-6	TRBJ2-2	TRBD2	18
CASSSLGTGGNYEQYF	TGTGCCAGTAGCAGCCTCGGGACAGGGGGAAACTACGAGCAGTACTTC	TRBV19	TRBJ2-7	TRBD1	16
CAGSLLGRGQETQYF	TGCGCCGGTAGCCTGCTTGGCAGGGGGCAAGAGACCCAGTACTTC	TRBV5-1	TRBJ2-5	TRBD1	15
CASSGLVGPSYEQYF	TGTGCCAGTAGTGGACTCGTAGGGCCCTCCTACGAGCAGTACTTC	TRBV19	TRBJ2-7	NA	15
CASSQTSGRAKEQFF	TGTGCCAGTAGTCAGACTAGCGGGAGGGCCAAGGAGCAGTTCTTC	TRBV19	TRBJ2-1	TRBD2	15
CASSLSGGYQPQHF	TGTGCCAGCAGTTTATCAGGGGGTTATCAGCCCCAGCATTTT	TRBV28	TRBJ1-5	TRBD1	14
CASSQMGQGASLRTEAFF	TGTGCCAGCAGCCAAATGGGACAGGGGGCTTCTCTTAGAACTGAAGCTTTCTTT	TRBV14	TRBJ1-1	TRBD1	18
CASSGDRDNQPQHF	TGTGCCAGCAGTGGGGACAGGGACAATCAGCCCCAGCATTTT	TRBV2	TRBJ1-5	TRBD1	14
CASSQGLAGGYNEQFF	TGCGCCAGCAGCCAAGGACTAGCGGGAGGGTACAATGAGCAGTTCTTC	TRBV5-1	TRBJ2-1	TRBD2	16
CSVETGTLTEAFF	TGCAGCGTTGAAACAGGGACACTCACTGAAGCTTTCTTT	TRBV29-1	TRBJ1-1	NA	13
CASSLDRSWDTEAFF	TGTGCCAGCAGCTTAGACAGGTCGTGGGACACTGAAGCTTTCTTT	TRBV7-9	TRBJ1-1	NA	15
CASSPAAGNYGYTF	TGTGCCTCCTCGCCGGCCGCGGGAAACTATGGCTACACCTTC	TRBV28	TRBJ1-2	NA	14
CASSLVASGKRVTQYF	TGTGCCAGTAGCCTCGTGGCTAGCGGGAAACGGGTTACGCAGTATTTT	TRBV19	TRBJ2-3	TRBD2	16
CASSRDRTDTQYF	TGCGCCAGCAGCCGGGACAGGACAGATACGCAGTATTTT	TRBV5-1	TRBJ2-3	TRBD1	13
CAPPVSGRDRTYEQYF	TGTGCCCCTCCAGTATCCGGTCGGGACAGGACCTACGAGCAGTACTTC	TRBV11-3	TRBJ2-7	TRBD1	16
CASSLERPAYNEQFF	TGCGCCAGCAGCTTGGAGCGGCCCGCCTACAATGAGCAGTTCTTC	TRBV5-1	TRBJ2-1	NA	15
CASSPPSRGYEQYF	TGTGCCAGCAGCCCCCCTTCCAGGGGCTACGAGCAGTACTTC	TRBV9	TRBJ2-7	NA	14
CASSQDRDGANYGYTF	TGTGCCAGCAGCCAAGATCGAGACGGAGCTAACTATGGCTACACCTTC	TRBV14	TRBJ1-2	NA	16
CASSWWGVYTGELFF	TGTGCCAGCAGCTGGTGGGGGGTATACACCGGGGAGCTGTTTTTT	TRBV7-9	TRBJ2-2	NA	15